A single sample gave rise to the 19 T cell receptor beta chains below, sequenced in a study of cytomegalovirus exposure and HLA in healthy donors. The PCR contained 60 Vbeta and 13 Jbeta primers. Profiling relied on immunoSEQ multiplex PCR, and the TCRdb table lists in-frame clones only, not all of them. The table has around 160,000 clones, over 80% seen once; the top ten hold 4.1%. Sequencing input: PBMCs. Receptors originate from a man between 50 and 59 years old in good health and CMV-seropositive.

The rearrangement joins TRBV19 to TRBJ2-7; D perhaps matches TRBD2 (6 bases). Per germline, CDR1 LNHDA and CDR2 SQIVND (reference sequence). Trimming left V 1 base short and J 2 bases short, with 9 bases between. The CDR3 is 14 amino acids. DNA for the CDR3: TGTGCCAGTAGTATAGCAGGCGGGACCTACGAGCAGTACTTC. Its protein is CASSIAGGTYEQYF.

The J gene is TRBJ2-1, the V gene TRBV27; 7 bases agree with TRBD1. Germline V CDR1 and CDR2: MNHEY, SMNVEV (reference sequence). CDR3 length: 16 residues. The ends lost 7 bases at V and 0 bases at J; junction bases unmatched: 9. CDR3 DNA sequence: TGTGCCAGCACTTACCGGGGACAGACCTCCTACAATGAGCAGTTCTTC. This codes for CASTYRGQTSYNEQFF.

This clone turned up a few times. The chain joins TRBV4-2 to TRBJ2-1, with TRBD2 as a possible D gene (7 bases). The CDR3 is 15 residues long. V was shortened by 4 bases and J by 2 bases, with 12 bases between the two germline ends. The V gene's germline CDR1 is LGHNA and CDR2 YNFKEQ. CDR3 sequence reads: CASSLGGPTYNEQFF. DNA for the CDR3: TGTGCCAGCAGCCTGGGGGGGCCCACCTACAATGAGCAGTTCTTC.

This rearrangement joins TRBV7-9 to TRBJ1-1; TRBD1 is a possible D gene (6 bases). Per germline, CDR1 SEHNR and CDR2 FQNEAQ (reference sequence). The CDR3 spans 19 residues. Trimming left V 5 bases short and J 0 bases short, with 25 bases between. The CDR3 sequence is CASSPKQGSVWVMNTEAFF. As DNA, the CDR3 is TGTGCCAGCAGCCCAAAACAGGGTTCCGTGTGGGTAATGAACACTGAAGCTTTCTTT.

The table lists this clone with a count of one. The chain uses TRBV27 and TRBJ2-5, with 10 bases lining up with TRBD2. The last part of the DNA fits TRBJ2-7 better; the J call may be wrong. The CDR3 sequence is 14 residues long. Germline V gene sequence: CDR1 MNHEY, CDR2 SMNVEV (reference sequence). The CDR3 is CASSPWTSGYEQYF. The DNA for the CDR3 is TGTGCCAGCAGTCCCTGGACTAGCGGTTACGAGCAGTACTTC.

This chain links TRBV6-1 with TRBJ2-5; D is ambiguous. The CDR3 contains 12 residues. Germline-derived CDR1 and CDR2 are MNHNS and SASEGT. V was trimmed by 7 bases and J by 4 bases, leaving 10 bases between them. This CDR3 reads CASTSPGETQYF. CDR3 coding DNA: TGTGCCAGCACCTCTCCGGGAGAGACCCAGTACTTC.

V gene TRBV5-6 combines with J gene TRBJ2-1; TRBD2 matches 12 bases. The V segment lost 4 bases and the J segment 9 bases; nucleotides outside the gene matches: 8. Per germline, CDR1 SGHDT and CDR2 YYEEEE. The CDR3 totals 15 residues. Here the CDR3 reads CASSMTSGGGSEQFF. CDR3 in DNA: TGTGCCAGCAGCATGACTAGCGGGGGCGGGAGTGAGCAGTTCTTC.

The chain carries TRBV5-6 and TRBJ1-2; 8 nucleotides agree with TRBD1. There are 18 residues in the CDR3. The germline V gene has CDR1 SGHDT and CDR2 YYEEEE. Trimming at V came to 1 base and at J to 4 bases, leaving 15 bases not matched to a gene. The CDR3 reads CASSLWFARRGLVYGYTF. The CDR3 DNA reads TGTGCCAGCAGCTTGTGGTTCGCACGCAGGGGGCTTGTCTATGGCTACACCTTC.

Here the CDR3 reads CASSLMTSRYQETQYF. CDR3 coding DNA: TGTGCCAGCAGCTTAATGACTAGCAGATACCAAGAGACCCAGTACTTC. The chain joins TRBV7-6 to TRBJ2-5, with 7 bases identical to TRBD2. The CDR3 extends over 16 amino acids. The V segment lost 2 bases and the J segment 0 bases; nucleotides outside the gene matches: 6. CDR1 SGHVS and CDR2 FNYEAQ come from the germline V gene.

This clone was seen just once. V is TRBV7-9 and J is TRBJ1-2; D is uncertain. Trimming shortened V by 0 bases and J by 4 bases, and 6 bases separated the two germline ends. CDR3 length equals 13 residues. CDR1 SEHNR and CDR2 FQNEAQ come from the germline V gene (reference sequence). CDR3 coding DNA: TGTGCCAGCAGCTTAGCCCAGATCTATGGCTACACCTTC. It specifies CASSLAQIYGYTF.

The V gene is TRBV5-1, the J gene TRBJ2-5; 9 nucleotides agree with TRBD1. From germline, CDR1 is SGHRS and CDR2 YFSETQ. V lost 3 bases to trimming and J lost 5 bases; unmatched junction nucleotides: 8. The CDR3 runs to 15 residues. The CDR3 DNA reads as TGCGCCAGCAGCTCCGACAGGGGGGTGGGTGAGACCCAGTACTTC. Its translation: CASSSDRGVGETQYF.

This clone was seen more than once but under ten times. Different DNA sequences within this sample yield the same CDR3. The chain combines TRBV30 with TRBJ1-1; D possibly corresponds to TRBD1 (5 bases). The germline V gene encodes CDR1 GTSNPN and CDR2 SVGIG (reference sequence). V dropped 0 bases and J dropped 3 bases, with 8 bases sitting between them. The CDR3 runs to 13 residues. CDR3 in amino acids: CAWSVRGDTEAFF. The CDR3 DNA follows: TGTGCCTGGAGTGTACGGGGGGACACTGAAGCTTTCTTT. Full variable domain (missing parts from reference TRBV30 and TRBJ1-1): SQTIHQWPATLVQPVGSPLSLECTVEGTSNPNLYWYRQAAGRGLQLLFYSVGIGQISSEVPQNLSASRPQDRQFILSSKKLLLSDSGFYLCAWSVRGDTEAFFGQGTRLTVV.

This chain uses TRBV18 with TRBJ1-3; D may be TRBD1 (6 bases). Germline CDR1 KGHSH, CDR2 LQKENI. CDR3 length: 16 residues. The V gene lost 3 bases and the J gene lost 4 bases, with 16 bases spanning the gap. CDR3: CASSPSLQGLGNTIYF. The CDR3 region has the DNA TGTGCCAGCTCACCCTCTCTACAGGGCTTAGGAAACACCATATATTTT.

The CDR3 sequence: CASSMGVAGNTDTQYF. CDR3 DNA: TGTGCCAGTAGTATGGGGGTAGCGGGTAACACAGATACGCAGTATTTT. The chain joins TRBV19 to TRBJ2-3; 7 bases are a match to TRBD2. Losses at the gene ends were 3 bases for V and 2 bases for J; bases not matched to a gene: 8. This CDR3 region has 16 residues. Germline lookup yields CDR1 LNHDA and CDR2 SQIVND (reference sequence).

The V and J genes are TRBV4-1 and TRBJ2-2; 8 nucleotides line up with TRBD2. J lost 1 base, V lost 3 bases, and 4 bases had no gene match. The V gene's germline CDR1 is MGHRA and CDR2 YSYEKL. CDR3 length: 16 residues. DNA of the CDR3: TGCGCCAGCAGCCATATAGCGGGGCGGAACACCGGGGAGCTGTTTTTT. Its translation is CASSHIAGRNTGELFF.

This clone was counted only a few times. V is TRBV15 and J is TRBJ1-5; 8 bases are shared with TRBD1. This CDR3 has 15 amino acids. Germline lookup yields CDR1 LNHNV and CDR2 YYDKDF (reference sequence). Germline trimming cut 8 bases from V and 5 bases from J; bases unmatched to any gene: 11. CDR3 protein: CATGNRGTVYQPQHF. The CDR3 nucleotides read TGTGCCACCGGCAACAGGGGGACGGTCTATCAGCCCCAGCATTTT. Filled out from reference TRBV15 and TRBJ1-5, the complete variable domain reads DAMVIQNPRYQVTQFGKPVTLSCSQTLNHNVMYWYQQKSSQAPKLLFHYYDKDFNNEADTPDNFQSRRPNTSFCFLDIRSPGLGDTAMYLCATGNRGTVYQPQHFGDGTRLSIL.

In its sample, this clone was seen once. The CDR3 is CASSSQLAGDSNEQFF. The CDR3 DNA sequence: TGTGCCAGCAGTTCCCAACTAGCGGGAGATTCCAATGAGCAGTTCTTC. The chain links TRBV6-6 to TRBJ2-1; TRBD2 matches at 11 bases. With V trimmed by 4 bases and J by 6 bases, 8 bases remained unmatched. The germline V gene encodes CDR1 MNHNY and CDR2 SVGAGI (reference sequence). The CDR3 runs to 16 residues.

This clone turned up a few times. The germline gene is not matched at one end of the junction; a read error may be the cause. This chain joins TRBV7-7 and TRBJ2-2; D not certain. CDR3 size: 14 residues. Germline V gene sequence: CDR1 SSHAT, CDR2 FNYEAQ (reference sequence). The CDR3 loop is CASSLDSSTGELFF. The DNA of the CDR3 is TGTGCTAGCAGCTTAGATAGTAGCACCGGGGAGCTGTTTTTT.

This rearrangement joins TRBV5-1 to TRBJ1-6; possible D gene TRBD1, 6 bases. Germline V gene data show CDR1 as SGHRS and CDR2 as YFSETQ. V was pared by 5 bases and J by 1 base, with 13 bases between. The CDR3 consists of 16 residues. The CDR3 DNA is TGCGCCAGCAGATACGATGGACAGTCCTATAATTCACCCCTCCACTTT. Translation gives CASRYDGQSYNSPLHF.